This entry lists 2 T cell receptor beta chains sequenced from one sample in a study of T cell changes during pregnancy in multiple sclerosis. This table comes from immunoSEQ multiplex PCR, and its TCRdb copy is limited to in-frame clones, with some not included. The sample has approximately 60,000 clones; approximately 90% are singletons. This specimen consisted of peripheral blood, obtained in the second trimester of pregnancy. The receptors come from a female donor with multiple sclerosis, enrolled in a pregnancy study.

The chain carries TRBV4-1 and TRBJ1-2; no definite D call. Trimming left V 4 bases short and J 3 bases short, with 12 bases between. This CDR3 contains 14 residues. CDR1 is MGHRA, CDR2 YSYEKL, per germline. CDR3 nucleotide sequence: TGCGCCAGCAGCCCCCGACCGGGAGACTATGGCTACACCTTC. It specifies CASSPRPGDYGYTF.

This clone appeared a single time. The chain employs TRBV10-3 and TRBJ2-3; possibly TRBD2 for D (6 bases). Germline CDR1 is ENHRY and CDR2 is SYGVKD. The CDR3 sequence is 14 residues long. V was shortened by 10 bases and J by 0 bases, with 14 bases between the two germline ends. The CDR3 sequence is CATRDSSSTDTQYF. CDR3 DNA sequence: TGTGCCACCCGGGACTCGTCTAGCACAGATACGCAGTATTTT.